The 32 T cell receptor beta chains reported below all come from one sample, sequenced in a study of identical twins. TCRdb re-called the 5' RACE reads through MiXCR, storing one row per CDR3 protein. The sample has 690,000 or so distinct CDR3 sequences, around 8.3% seen once. The data also belong to a second study, concerning yellow fever vaccine responses in identical twins.

The specimen sequenced was PBMCs. These receptors originate from a woman aged 18 to 35 in good health.

This clonotype appeared a few times. The gene calls are TRBV7-2 and TRBJ2-1; 10 bases map to TRBD2. CDR1 and CDR2 (germline): SGHTA, FQGNSA. The J segment lost 4 bases and the V segment lost 5 bases, leaving 8 bases of the junction unmatched. This CDR3 spans 16 amino acids. The CDR3 region is CASSAGLTSGYNEQFF. Here the CDR3 DNA reads TGTGCCAGCAGCGCCGGGTTGACTAGCGGGTACAATGAGCAGTTCTTC.

CDR3 DNA: TGCGCCAGCAGACTGACAGGGAACACCGGGGAGCTGTTTTTT. As protein: CASRLTGNTGELFF. This chain uses TRBV10-1 with TRBJ2-2, with a possible D match to TRBD1 (6 bases). The germline V gene encodes CDR1 WNHNN and CDR2 SYGVQD (reference sequence). CDR3 length equals 14 residues. V lost 6 bases and J lost 1, with 9 bases in between.

This clonotype was detected only a few times. The genes are TRBV6-1 and TRBJ2-5, with D hard to call. The CDR3 loop spans 15 amino acids. V was clipped by 5 bases and J by 4 bases, with 17 bases between them. Germline CDR1 reads MNHNS; CDR2 reads SASEGT. The CDR3: CASSPEVGNGETQYF. CDR3 sequence (DNA): TGTGCCAGCAGTCCCGAAGTAGGAAATGGAGAGACCCAGTACTTC.

The rearrangement links TRBV6-1 to TRBJ2-7, with 8 bases identical to TRBD1. The CDR3 spans 14 residues. Germline lookup yields CDR1 MNHNS and CDR2 SASEGT. Unmatched junction bases numbered 7, after V lost 6 bases and J lost 3 bases. This CDR3 is CASRSPGQGYEQYF. The CDR3 DNA reads as TGTGCCAGCAGGTCCCCCGGACAGGGCTACGAGCAGTACTTC.

The J gene is TRBJ2-2, the V gene TRBV19; D may be TRBD1 or TRBD2 (5 bases each). The CDR3 covers 15 residues. V gave up 4 bases and J gave up 3 bases, with 12 bases separating them. The germline CDR1 and CDR2 sequences are LNHDA and SQIVND (reference sequence). The CDR3 DNA sequence: TGTGCCAGTAGTACGGGACGGAGTGACACCGGGGAGCTGTTTTTT. This sequence encodes CASSTGRSDTGELFF.

There are a few counts of this clonotype. The chain combines TRBV20-1 with TRBJ2-5; the D gene is possibly TRBD1 (6 bases). Trimming cost V 5 bases and J 5 bases, with 18 bases left between them. This CDR3 has 14 amino acids. Germline assignment: CDR1 DFQATT and CDR2 SNEGSKA (reference sequence). In DNA, the CDR3 is TGCAGTGCTCCAAACCAGGGACATGACGAGACCCAGTACTTC. Translated, it gives CSAPNQGHDETQYF.

The chain is built from TRBV12-3 or TRBV12-4 and TRBJ2-1; no reliable D call. The V and J ends lost 6 bases and 6 bases respectively, with 12 bases between them. CDR3 length: 13 amino acids. CDR3 amino acids: CASRFGRVNEQFF. CDR3 DNA sequence: TGTGCCAGCAGGTTCGGACGCGTCAATGAGCAGTTCTTC.

This clonotype has only one observation. The chain carries TRBV2 and TRBJ1-1, with D possibly TRBD1 on 5 matching bases. With 1 base removed from V and 6 bases from J, the gap between germline ends came to 15 bases. Germline loops: CDR1 SNHLY, CDR2 FYNNEI. CDR3 length equals 15 residues. This chain's CDR3 is CASSEDLGPYAEAFF. The CDR3 nucleotides read TGTGCCAGCAGTGAAGATCTGGGGCCTTACGCTGAAGCTTTCTTT.

The DNA of the CDR3 is TGCGCCAGCAGCTTGGCCAAAAAACTTGAGCAGTTCTTC. As protein: CASSLAKKLEQFF. J is TRBJ2-1 and V is TRBV5-1; D ambiguous. Looked up from germline, CDR1 is SGHRS and CDR2 is YFSETQ. V was shortened by 0 bases and J by 9 bases, with 10 bases between the two germline ends. The CDR3 is made up of 13 amino acids.

This sequence joins TRBV6-2 or TRBV6-3 and TRBJ2-3; TRBD2 matches at 8 bases. The length of the CDR3 is 16 residues. The junction had 12 bases not matched to a gene; V was cut back by 7 bases and J by 3 bases. Germline CDR1 and CDR2: MNHEY and SVGEGT. Written as DNA, the CDR3 is TGTGCCAGCATCCGTAGCGGGGTCCTCGGAACAGATACGCAGTATTTT. Translating gives CASIRSGVLGTDTQYF.

This clonotype appeared a few times. The gene calls are TRBV7-3 and TRBJ2-6; 9 positions match TRBD1. Germline lookup yields CDR1 SGHTA and CDR2 FQGTGA. The CDR3 runs to 17 residues. Losses at the gene ends were 5 bases for V and 0 bases for J; bases not matched to a gene: 5. CDR3 in amino acids: CASSATGGVSGANVLTF. As DNA, the CDR3 is TGTGCCAGCAGCGCAACAGGGGGCGTCTCTGGGGCCAACGTCCTGACTTTC.

This clonotype was detected a few times. The V gene is TRBV29-1, the J gene TRBJ2-7; 9 nucleotides line up with TRBD2. CDR1 and CDR2 (germline): SQVTM, ANQGSEA. The length of the CDR3 is 13 residues. The J segment lost 2 bases and the V segment lost 6 bases, leaving 5 bases of the junction unmatched. The CDR3 bases are TGCAGCGTAGCCGGGACTAGCACCTACGAGCAGTACTTC. This encodes CSVAGTSTYEQYF.

This clonotype was seen repeatedly, ten times or more. The J gene is TRBJ2-2, the V gene TRBV7-9; 8 positions agree with TRBD1. Germline V gene data show CDR1 as SEHNR and CDR2 as FQNEAQ (reference sequence). The CDR3 contains 13 residues. V shed 8 bases and J 5 bases; nucleotides not matched to a gene: 4. CDR3 sequence: CASGTGGTGELFF. Written as DNA, the CDR3 is TGTGCCAGCGGAACAGGGGGGACCGGGGAGCTGTTTTTT.

The V gene is TRBV7-9, the J gene TRBJ2-7, with TRBD2 matching 14 bases. The CDR3 contains 12 residues. V trimming: 7 bases; J trimming: 10 bases; junction bases outside the gene matches: 3. Per germline, CDR1 SEHNR and CDR2 FQNEAQ (reference sequence). Here the CDR3 DNA reads TGTGCCAGCACCGGGACTAGCGGGAGTCAGTACTTC. Protein product: CASTGTSGSQYF.

This chain connects TRBV7-9 to TRBJ2-7, with D maybe TRBD1 (6 bases). Germline V lookup: CDR1 SEHNR, CDR2 FQNEAQ (reference sequence). The CDR3 runs 16 residues. The V gene lost 4 bases and the J gene lost 7 bases, with 23 bases spanning the gap. CDR3 loop: CASSYTRGKATLEQYF. In DNA, the CDR3 is TGTGCCAGCAGCTACACCAGGGGAAAGGCTACTTTAGAGCAGTACTTC. Based on the CDR3 plus reference TRBV7-9 and TRBJ2-7, the full variable domain is DTGVSQNPRHKITKRGQNVTFRCDPISEHNRLYWYRQTLGQGPEFLTYFQNEAQLEKSRLLSDRFSAERPKGSFSTLEIQRTEQGDSAMYLCASSYTRGKATLEQYFGPGTRLTVT.

The chain carries TRBV6-5 and TRBJ2-6; the D is unclear. The CDR3 sequence is 19 residues long. Trimming left V 0 bases short and J 2 bases short, with 17 bases between. Germline CDR1 and CDR2: MNHEY and SVGAGI. CDR3 protein: CASSYSFSYGDTGANVLTF. The CDR3 region has the DNA TGTGCCAGCAGTTACTCGTTCAGCTATGGGGATACTGGGGCCAACGTCCTGACTTTC.

This chain links TRBV12-3 or TRBV12-4 with TRBJ2-7; D is ambiguous. Trimming shortened V by 5 bases and J by 5 bases, and 16 bases separated the two germline ends. The CDR3 has 14 amino acids. CDR3 protein: CASSRWGEPHEQYF. Here the CDR3 DNA reads TGTGCCAGCAGTCGGTGGGGTGAGCCCCACGAGCAGTACTTC.

A few counts support this clonotype. V gene TRBV20-1 combines with J gene TRBJ2-1; unclear D gene. Trimming left V 0 bases short and J 4 bases short, with 7 bases between. Per germline, CDR1 DFQATT and CDR2 SNEGSKA (reference sequence). This CDR3 is 13 amino acids long. CDR3 protein: CSARDWGYNEQFF. The CDR3, as DNA: TGCAGTGCTAGAGACTGGGGTTACAATGAGCAGTTCTTC.

This clonotype has just a few counts. V and J are TRBV27 and TRBJ2-5; TRBD2 might be the D (6 bases). The germline V and J ends were trimmed by 3 bases and 5 bases, with 16 bases remaining between them. Looked up from germline, CDR1 is MNHEY and CDR2 is SMNVEV (reference sequence). There are 15 residues in the CDR3. CDR3 residues: CASSFRGSRMETQYF. CDR3 DNA: TGTGCCAGCAGTTTTCGGGGGAGTAGGATGGAGACCCAGTACTTC.

This clonotype was observed at least ten times. The J gene is TRBJ2-1, the V gene TRBV12-3 or TRBV12-4; 8 bases are a match to TRBD1. This CDR3 has 16 amino acids. V lost 1 base, J lost 6 bases, and 8 bases stayed unmatched. The CDR3 nucleotides are TGTGCCAGCAGTTTAGATGCGGGACAGGAATCCAATGAGCAGTTCTTC. This codes for CASSLDAGQESNEQFF.

The rearrangement uses TRBV4-1 and TRBJ2-7; TRBD1 agrees at 7 bases. CDR3 length: 15 residues. CDR1 is MGHRA, CDR2 YSYEKL, per germline. After removal of 1 base from V and 5 bases from J, the junction contained 8 bases not matched to a gene. CDR3 in DNA: TGCGCCAGCAGCCAAGTTCCGACAGGGATCAACGAGCAGTACTTC. Translated: CASSQVPTGINEQYF.

This clonotype has a handful of counts. The J gene is TRBJ2-5, the V gene TRBV18; D is uncertain. V was pared by 5 bases and J by 2 bases, with 9 bases between. CDR1 and CDR2 (germline): KGHSH, LQKENI. The CDR3 loop spans 13 amino acids. The CDR3 bases are TGTGCCAGCTCAACCCAGGAACAAGAGACCCAGTACTTC. Residues: CASSTQEQETQYF.

The V gene is TRBV29-1, the J gene TRBJ1-2; D is possibly TRBD1 (5 bases). Germline values: CDR1 SQVTM, CDR2 ANQGSEA. The CDR3 loop spans 15 amino acids. Trimming left V 0 bases short and J 3 bases short, with 14 bases between. The CDR3 loop reads CSVEDPTREDYGYTF. In DNA form, the CDR3 reads TGCAGCGTTGAAGACCCCACCAGGGAGGACTATGGCTACACCTTC.

This clonotype was detected many times. The genes are TRBV27 and TRBJ2-2; 7 nucleotides line up with TRBD2. There are 16 residues in the CDR3. From germline, CDR1 is MNHEY and CDR2 SMNVEV (reference sequence). After removal of 1 base from V and 0 bases from J, the junction contained 2 bases not matched to a gene. CDR3: CASSLFAGANTGELFF. In nucleotides, the CDR3 is TGTGCCAGCAGTTTATTTGCGGGGGCGAACACCGGGGAGCTGTTTTTT.

The V gene is TRBV24-1, the J gene TRBJ1-5; TRBD1 agrees at 7 bases. Trimming at V came to 5 bases and at J to 5 bases, leaving 8 bases not matched to a gene. Germline V gives CDR1 KGHDR, CDR2 SFDVKD. The CDR3 is made up of 15 amino acids. The CDR3 region is CATSGGQVSDQPQHF. The CDR3 bases are TGTGCCACCAGTGGTGGACAGGTATCGGATCAGCCCCAGCATTTT.

To note about this clonotype: It may be a read error: a sequence one base away is much more abundant. This chain connects TRBV6-1 to TRBJ2-1, with a weak D call TRBD2 (6 bases). Trimming removed 5 bases at V and 9 bases at J, with 17 bases between. Germline lookup yields CDR1 MNHNS and CDR2 SASEGT. There are 14 residues in the CDR3. DNA for the CDR3: TGTGCCAGCAGTCTAAGAGCAGGGAGGAGTGAGCAGTTCTTC. This encodes CASSLRAGRSEQFF.

This clonotype was detected only a few times. The chain couples TRBV5-4 to TRBJ2-6; 8 bases agree with TRBD1. The CDR3 totals 16 residues. From germline, CDR1 is SGHNT and CDR2 YYREEE (reference sequence). The junction had 4 bases not matched to a gene; V was cut back by 5 bases and J by 0 bases. DNA for the CDR3: TGTGCCAGCAGATCCCAGGGGGCCTCTGGGGCCAACGTCCTGACTTTC. Translated, it gives CASRSQGASGANVLTF.

The table lists this clonotype with a few counts. The chain combines TRBV20-1 with TRBJ2-1, with 7 bases matching TRBD2. Unmatched junction bases numbered 10, after V lost 4 bases and J lost 1 base. Germline CDR1 reads DFQATT; CDR2 reads SNEGSKA (reference sequence). This CDR3 is 16 amino acids long. The CDR3 region is CSATSGGGLSYNEQFF. CDR3 DNA sequence: TGCAGTGCTACAAGTGGGGGGGGTCTTTCCTACAATGAGCAGTTCTTC.

CDR3 sequence (DNA): TGCAGCGTTGAGACGGACCCTCGACAGGGGTCTGGTTACGAGCAGTACTTC. Its protein is CSVETDPRQGSGYEQYF. V gene TRBV29-1 combines with J gene TRBJ2-7; 8 nucleotides match TRBD1. Germline-derived CDR1 and CDR2 are SQVTM and ANQGSEA. This CDR3 is built from 17 residues. Trimming at V came to 3 bases and at J to 4 bases, leaving 17 bases not matched to a gene.

The chain uses TRBV20-1 and TRBJ2-5; no clear D gene. The germline V gene encodes CDR1 DFQATT and CDR2 SNEGSKA (reference sequence). This CDR3 is 12 amino acids long. The V and J ends lost 4 bases and 3 bases respectively, with 9 bases between them. CDR3 sequence reads: CSAIYREETQYF. For the CDR3, the DNA is TGCAGTGCTATATACAGAGAAGAGACCCAGTACTTC.

A few counts support this clonotype. The chain carries TRBV20-1 and TRBJ2-2; 8 bases match TRBD2. Trimming took 3 bases from V and 7 from J; bases not matched to a gene: 1. CDR3 size: 12 residues. Germline V gene data show CDR1 as DFQATT and CDR2 as SNEGSKA (reference sequence). CDR3 nucleotide sequence: TGCAGTGCTAGTACTAGCGGCGGGGAGCTGTTTTTT. This translates into CSASTSGGELFF.

This clonotype was observed a handful of times. The chain employs TRBV24-1 and TRBJ2-5, with 8 bases that match TRBD1. V lost 3 bases, J lost 4 bases, and 3 bases stayed unmatched. This CDR3 contains 14 residues. The germline gives CDR1 KGHDR, CDR2 SFDVKD. The CDR3 region has the DNA TGTGCCACCAGTGATCCTGACAGGGGAGAGACCCAGTACTTC. It yields the protein CATSDPDRGETQYF.